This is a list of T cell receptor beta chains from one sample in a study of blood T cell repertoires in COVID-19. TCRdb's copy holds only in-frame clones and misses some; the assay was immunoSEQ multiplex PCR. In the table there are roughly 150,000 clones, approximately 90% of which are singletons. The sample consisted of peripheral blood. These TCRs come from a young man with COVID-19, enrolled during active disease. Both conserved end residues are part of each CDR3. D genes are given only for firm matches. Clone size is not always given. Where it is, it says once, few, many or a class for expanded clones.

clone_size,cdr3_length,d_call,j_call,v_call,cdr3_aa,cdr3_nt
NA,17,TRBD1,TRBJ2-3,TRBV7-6,CASSLKPGQGREDTQYF,TGTGCCAGCAGCTTAAAGCCGGGACAGGGGAGGGAAGATACGCAGTATTTT
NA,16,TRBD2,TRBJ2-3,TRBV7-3,CASSLTFAGAADTQYF,TGTGCCAGCAGCTTAACGTTCGCGGGAGCTGCGGATACGCAGTATTTT
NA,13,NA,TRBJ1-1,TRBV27,CASSLSRRGSAFF,TGTGCCAGCAGTTTATCGAGGAGGGGTTCAGCTTTCTTT
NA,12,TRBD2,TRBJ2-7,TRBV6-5,CASSYPGGEQYF,TGTGCCAGCAGTTATCCCGGGGGGGAGCAGTACTTC
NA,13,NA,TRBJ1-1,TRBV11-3,CASSFDKNTEAFF,TGTGCCAGCAGCTTCGACAAGAACACTGAAGCTTTCTTT
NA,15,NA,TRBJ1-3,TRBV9,CASSAQGSSGNTIYF,TGTGCCAGCAGCGCACAGGGCAGCTCTGGAAACACCATATATTTT
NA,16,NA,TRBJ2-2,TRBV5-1,CASSLAGGPNTGELFF,TGCGCCAGCAGCTTGGCCGGCGGGCCGAACACCGGGGAGCTGTTTTTT
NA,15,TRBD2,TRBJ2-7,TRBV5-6,CASSLLGLGGFEQYF,TGTGCCAGCAGCTTACTCGGACTAGGCGGTTTCGAGCAGTACTTC
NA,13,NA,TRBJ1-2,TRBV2,CASMVGGNYGYTF,TGTGCCAGCATGGTGGGGGGGAACTATGGCTACACCTTC
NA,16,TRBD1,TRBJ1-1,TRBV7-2,CASSPHRGTGGTEAFF,TGTGCCAGCAGCCCGCACCGAGGGACAGGGGGCACTGAAGCTTTCTTT
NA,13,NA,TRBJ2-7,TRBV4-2,CASSQFSGDEQYF,TGTGCCAGCAGCCAATTTTCAGGGGACGAGCAGTACTTC
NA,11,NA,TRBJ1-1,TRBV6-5,CASTSGGEAFF,TGTGCCAGCACCTCGGGGGGTGAAGCTTTCTTT
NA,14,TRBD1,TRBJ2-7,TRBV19,CASSIQTGVDEQYF,TGTGCCAGTAGTATACAGACAGGGGTGGACGAGCAGTACTTC
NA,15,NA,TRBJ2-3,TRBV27,CASSLSVRGSDTQYF,TGTGCCAGCAGTTTATCGGTTAGGGGCTCAGATACGCAGTATTTT
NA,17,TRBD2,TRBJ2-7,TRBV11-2,CASSSMRLAGESYEQYF,TGTGCCAGCAGCTCTATGCGACTAGCGGGAGAATCCTACGAGCAGTACTTC
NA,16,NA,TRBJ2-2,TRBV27,CASSLREGDRTGELFF,TGTGCCAGCAGCCTTAGAGAGGGGGATAGGACCGGGGAGCTGTTTTTT
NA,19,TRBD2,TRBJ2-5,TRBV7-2,CASSLRLAGTRLGGETQYF,TGTGCCAGCAGCTTACGACTAGCGGGAACCAGACTGGGGGGAGAGACCCAGTACTTC
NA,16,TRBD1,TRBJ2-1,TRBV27,CASSLAQGEAHNEQFF,TGTGCCAGCAGTTTAGCCCAGGGGGAAGCACACAATGAGCAGTTCTTC
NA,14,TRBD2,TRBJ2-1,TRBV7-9,CASSLGGRADEQFF,TGTGCCAGCAGCTTAGGCGGGAGGGCCGATGAGCAGTTCTTC
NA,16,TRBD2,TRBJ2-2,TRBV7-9,CASSLLGLPNTGELFF,TGTGCCAGCAGCTTATTGGGACTACCGAACACCGGGGAGCTGTTTTTT
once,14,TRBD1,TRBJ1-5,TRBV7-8,CASSSGTGNQPQHF,TGTGCCAGCAGCTCCGGGACAGGCAATCAGCCCCAGCATTTT
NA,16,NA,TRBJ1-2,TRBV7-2,CASSLDITRGDYGYTF,TGTGCCAGCAGCTTAGATATAACCAGGGGCGACTATGGCTACACCTTC
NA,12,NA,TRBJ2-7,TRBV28,CAGGSVGYEQYF,TGTGCCGGGGGGAGCGTCGGCTACGAGCAGTACTTC
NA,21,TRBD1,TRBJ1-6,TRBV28,CASSFPTGATLYAPDNSPLHF,TGTGCCAGCAGTTTTCCGACAGGGGCGACCCTGTACGCCCCTGATAATTCACCCCTCCACTTT
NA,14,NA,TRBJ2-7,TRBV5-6,CASSLGGLGREQYF,TGTGCCAGCAGCTTGGGTGGGTTGGGGCGCGAGCAGTACTTC
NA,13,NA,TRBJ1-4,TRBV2,CASNRATNEKLFF,TGTGCCAGCAACAGGGCGACTAATGAAAAACTGTTTTTT
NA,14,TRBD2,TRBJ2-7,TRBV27,CASSPGGGGYEQYF,TGTGCCAGCAGTCCAGGCGGGGGGGGTTACGAGCAGTACTTC
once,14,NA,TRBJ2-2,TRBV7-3,CASSLSWEAGELFF,TGTGCCAGCAGCCTAAGTTGGGAGGCCGGGGAGCTGTTTTTT
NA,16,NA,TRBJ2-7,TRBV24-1,CATSEVNSPILYEQYF,TGTGCCACCAGTGAAGTCAACTCTCCCATTCTCTACGAGCAGTACTTC
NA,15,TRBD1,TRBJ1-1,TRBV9,CASSGLTGANTEAFF,TGTGCCAGCAGCGGCTTGACAGGGGCGAACACTGAAGCTTTCTTT
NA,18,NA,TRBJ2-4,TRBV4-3,CASSPASPTKSAKNIQYF,TGCGCCAGCAGCCCCGCATCCCCCACAAAATCAGCCAAAAACATTCAGTACTTC
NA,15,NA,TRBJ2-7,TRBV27,CASSFSSAYSYEQYF,TGTGCCAGCAGTTTTTCTAGCGCGTACTCCTACGAGCAGTACTTC
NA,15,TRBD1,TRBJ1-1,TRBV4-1,CASSQFRDRVFEAFF,TGCGCCAGCAGCCAATTCCGGGACAGGGTTTTTGAAGCTTTCTTT
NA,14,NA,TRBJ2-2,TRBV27,CASSPTSIPYQLFF,TGTGCCAGCAGTCCGACATCAATCCCGTATCAGCTGTTTTTT
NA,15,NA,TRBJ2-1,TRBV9,CASSVDPGSYNEQFF,TGTGCCAGCAGCGTAGACCCGGGCTCCTACAATGAGCAGTTCTTC
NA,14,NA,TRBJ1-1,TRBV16,CASSQSEADSEAFF,TGTGCCAGCAGCCAATCGGAAGCGGACAGTGAAGCTTTCTTT
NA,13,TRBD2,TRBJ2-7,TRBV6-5,CASRGLGSYEQYF,TGTGCCAGCAGGGGACTAGGCAGTTACGAGCAGTACTTC
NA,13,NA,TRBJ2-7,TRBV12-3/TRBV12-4,CASSLGEWYEQYF,TGTGCCAGCAGTTTAGGCGAGTGGTACGAGCAGTACTTC
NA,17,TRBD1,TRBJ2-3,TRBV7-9,CASSSGTEKKDTDTQYF,TGTGCCAGCAGCTCGGGGACAGAGAAGAAAGACACAGATACGCAGTATTTT
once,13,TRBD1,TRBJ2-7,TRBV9,CASSVTWDREQYF,TGTGCCAGCAGCGTAACATGGGACAGAGAGCAGTACTTC
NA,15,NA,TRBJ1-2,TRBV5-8,CASSVRTVWGYGYTF,TGTGCCAGCAGCGTACGGACAGTGTGGGGCTATGGCTACACCTTC
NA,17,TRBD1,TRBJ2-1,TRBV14,CASSQVLGTGSYNEQFF,TGTGCCAGCAGCCAAGTACTGGGGACAGGAAGCTACAATGAGCAGTTCTTC
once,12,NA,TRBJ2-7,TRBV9,CASSDRVGEQYF,TGTGCCAGCAGCGACAGGGTGGGAGAGCAGTACTTC
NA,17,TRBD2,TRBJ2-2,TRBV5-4,CASSLGLAGVKTGELFF,TGTGCCAGCAGCTTGGGGCTAGCGGGAGTTAAAACCGGGGAGCTGTTTTTT
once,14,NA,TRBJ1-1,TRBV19,CASSIGGMNTEAFF,TGTGCCAGTAGTATCGGGGGGATGAACACTGAAGCTTTCTTT
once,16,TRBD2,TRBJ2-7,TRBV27,CASSPLSSGRSNEQYF,TGTGCCAGCAGTCCGCTCTCTAGCGGGAGATCAAACGAGCAGTACTTC
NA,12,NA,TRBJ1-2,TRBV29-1,CSVDQGKHGYTF,TGCAGCGTTGATCAGGGGAAGCATGGCTACACCTTC
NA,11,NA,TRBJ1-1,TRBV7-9,CASSIKSEAFF,TGTGCCAGCAGCATAAAGAGTGAAGCTTTCTTT
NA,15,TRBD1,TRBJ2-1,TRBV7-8,CASSSGTGGYNEQFF,TGTGCCAGCAGCTCTGGGACAGGGGGATACAATGAGCAGTTCTTC